Reported below is one T cell receptor beta chain. Documented time point: peripheral blood 6 weeks after treatment start. V gave up 3 bases and J gave up 2 bases; unmatched junction bases: 0. CDR3 size: 14 residues. Germline CDR1 is SGDLS and CDR2 is YYNGEE. Assay used: immunoSEQ multiplex PCR; TCRdb lists only in-frame clones, some missing. The sample carries about 120,000 clones, about 89% recorded once. The data are from a study of PD-L1 blockade in urothelial cancer. The rearrangement joins TRBV9 to TRBJ2-7; 12 nucleotides line up with TRBD2. The sample was PBMCs, taken around atezolizumab (anti-PD-L1) treatment. This clonotype was sampled from a man in his 60s with urothelial cancer. This chain's CDR3 is CASSGLAGAYEQYF. CDR3 DNA sequence: TGTGCCAGCAGCGGACTAGCGGGAGCCTACGAGCAGTACTTC.